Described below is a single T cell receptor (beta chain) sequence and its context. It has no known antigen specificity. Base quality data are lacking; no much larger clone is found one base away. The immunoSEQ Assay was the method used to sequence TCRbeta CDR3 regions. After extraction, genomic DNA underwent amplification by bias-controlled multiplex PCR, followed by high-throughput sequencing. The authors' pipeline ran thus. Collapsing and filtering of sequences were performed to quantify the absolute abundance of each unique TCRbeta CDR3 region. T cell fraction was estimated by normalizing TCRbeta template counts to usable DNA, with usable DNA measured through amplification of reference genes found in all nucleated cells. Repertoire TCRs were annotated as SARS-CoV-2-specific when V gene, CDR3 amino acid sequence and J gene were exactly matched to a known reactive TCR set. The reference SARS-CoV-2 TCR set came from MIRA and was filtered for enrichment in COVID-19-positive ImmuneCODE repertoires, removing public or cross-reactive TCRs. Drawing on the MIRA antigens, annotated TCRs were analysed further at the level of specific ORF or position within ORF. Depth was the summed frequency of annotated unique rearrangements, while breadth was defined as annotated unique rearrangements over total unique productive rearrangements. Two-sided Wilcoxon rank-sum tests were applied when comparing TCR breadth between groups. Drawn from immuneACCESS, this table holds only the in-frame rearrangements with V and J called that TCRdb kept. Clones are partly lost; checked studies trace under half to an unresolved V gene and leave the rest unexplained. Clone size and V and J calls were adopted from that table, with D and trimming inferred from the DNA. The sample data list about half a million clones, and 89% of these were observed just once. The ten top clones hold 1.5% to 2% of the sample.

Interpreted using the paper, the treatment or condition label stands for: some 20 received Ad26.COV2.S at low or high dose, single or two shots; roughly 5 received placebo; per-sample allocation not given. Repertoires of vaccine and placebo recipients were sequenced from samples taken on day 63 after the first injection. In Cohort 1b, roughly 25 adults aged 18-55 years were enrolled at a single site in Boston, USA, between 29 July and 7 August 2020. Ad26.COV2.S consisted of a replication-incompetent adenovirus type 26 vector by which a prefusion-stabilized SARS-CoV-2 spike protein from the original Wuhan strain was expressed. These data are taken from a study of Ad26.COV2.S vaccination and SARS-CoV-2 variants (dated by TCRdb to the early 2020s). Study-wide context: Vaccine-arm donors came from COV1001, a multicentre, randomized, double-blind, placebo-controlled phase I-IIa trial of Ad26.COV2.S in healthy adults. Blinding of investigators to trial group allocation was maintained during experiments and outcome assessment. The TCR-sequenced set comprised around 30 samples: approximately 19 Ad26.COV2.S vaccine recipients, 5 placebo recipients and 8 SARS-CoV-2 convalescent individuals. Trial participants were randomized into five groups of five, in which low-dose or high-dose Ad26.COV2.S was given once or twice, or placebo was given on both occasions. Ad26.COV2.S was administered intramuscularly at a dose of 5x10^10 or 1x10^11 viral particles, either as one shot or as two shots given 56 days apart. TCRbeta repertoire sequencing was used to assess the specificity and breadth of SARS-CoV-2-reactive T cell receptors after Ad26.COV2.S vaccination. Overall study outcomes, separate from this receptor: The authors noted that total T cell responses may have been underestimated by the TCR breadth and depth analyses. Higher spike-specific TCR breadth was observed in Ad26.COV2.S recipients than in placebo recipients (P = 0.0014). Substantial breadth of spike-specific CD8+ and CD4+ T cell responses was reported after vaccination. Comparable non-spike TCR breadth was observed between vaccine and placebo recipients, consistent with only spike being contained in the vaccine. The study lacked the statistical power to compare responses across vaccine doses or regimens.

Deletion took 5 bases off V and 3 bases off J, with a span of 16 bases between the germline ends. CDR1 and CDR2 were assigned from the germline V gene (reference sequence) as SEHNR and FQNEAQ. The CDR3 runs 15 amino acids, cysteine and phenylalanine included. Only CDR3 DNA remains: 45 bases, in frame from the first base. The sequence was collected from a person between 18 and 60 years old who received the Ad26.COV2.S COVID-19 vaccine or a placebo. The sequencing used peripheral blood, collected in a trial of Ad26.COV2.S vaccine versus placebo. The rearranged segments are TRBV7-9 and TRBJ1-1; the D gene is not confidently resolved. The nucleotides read TGTGCCAGCAGCCCTCCAGGAGGGATGGACACTGAAGCTTTCTTT. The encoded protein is CASSPPGGMDTEAFF.